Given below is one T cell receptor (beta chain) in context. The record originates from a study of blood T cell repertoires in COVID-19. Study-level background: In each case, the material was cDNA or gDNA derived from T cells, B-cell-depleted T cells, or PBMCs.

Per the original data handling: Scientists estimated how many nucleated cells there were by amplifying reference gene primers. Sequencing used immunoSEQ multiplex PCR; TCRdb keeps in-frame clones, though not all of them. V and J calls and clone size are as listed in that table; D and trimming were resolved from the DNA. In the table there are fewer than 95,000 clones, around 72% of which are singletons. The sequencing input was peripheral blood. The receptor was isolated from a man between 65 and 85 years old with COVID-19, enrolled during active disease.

This CDR3 reads CASSPRDRPSGNSPLHF. CDR3 DNA sequence: TGTGCCAGTAGTCCGCGGGACAGGCCCTCCGGTAATTCACCCCTCCACTTT. The V and J genes are TRBV19 and TRBJ1-6; 8 nucleotides line up with TRBD1. Per germline, CDR1 LNHDA and CDR2 SQIVND (reference sequence). The CDR3 is 17 residues long. J was trimmed by 6 bases and V by 5 bases; bases with no gene match: 12.